The clone carrying this T cell receptor (beta chain) was seen a single time. Produced via immunoSEQ multiplex PCR; TCRdb's table is partial and in-frame only. The sample comprises roughly 300,000 clones, 88% of which are singletons, and 6.4% rests with the top ten. Treatment of the sample: some 20 received Ad26.COV2.S at low or high dose, single or two shots; about 5 received placebo; per-sample allocation not given. Each sample was drawn 63 days after the first injection (of vaccine or placebo). The sample comes from a study of Ad26.COV2.S vaccination and SARS-CoV-2 variants. Germline CDR1 SQVTM, CDR2 ANQGSEA. With V trimmed by 4 bases and J by 1 base, 6 bases remained unmatched. The CDR3 is made up of 16 amino acids.

The V call is TRBV29-1, the J call TRBJ2-5, with 13 bases lining up with TRBD2. The sample was peripheral blood, taken in a trial of Ad26.COV2.S vaccine versus placebo. The TCR comes from a person aged 18-65 years who received the Ad26.COV2.S COVID-19 vaccine or a placebo. The CDR3 here is CSVGTSGSYIQETQYF. Written as DNA, the CDR3 is TGCAGCGTTGGGACTAGCGGGAGTTACATCCAAGAGACCCAGTACTTC.